The clone carrying this TCR beta chain was detected ten times or more. What it recognizes is unknown. This specimen comes from a study of T-cell reconstitution after alpha-beta-depleted transplantation in children. Findings and limits, study-wide: The main origin of T-cell counts and diversity one year after transplant was newly produced T cells. Reports say that about two months after transplant, the alpha-beta T cells came out of several hundred graft clones that had expanded. It was surviving recipient T cells and thymic progenitors that gave some patients high TCRbeta diversity at day 60.

Germline V CDR1 and CDR2: SGHTA, FQGNSA. The CDR3 has 16 amino acids. Trimming cost V 3 bases and J 3 bases; bases outside gene matches: 11. Unique molecular identifiers featured in how the TCRbeta library was prepared. TCRdb re-analysed the PCR reads in MiXCR, keeping a single row per CDR3 protein. The table records 450,000 to 600,000 distinct CDR3 sequences, over 9.5% of them present only once. The sequence derives from a child aged 2-9 years with inherited bone marrow failure, due to receive a stem cell transplant. Sequencing was performed on PBMCs, taken before TCRalphabeta/CD19-depleted stem cell transplant. This chain connects TRBV7-2 to TRBJ2-7, with 7 bases matching TRBD2. The CDR3, as DNA: TGTGCCAGCAGCTTTCCTTTAGGAGCGGGACTCTACGAGCAGTACTTC. Translated, it gives CASSFPLGAGLYEQYF.